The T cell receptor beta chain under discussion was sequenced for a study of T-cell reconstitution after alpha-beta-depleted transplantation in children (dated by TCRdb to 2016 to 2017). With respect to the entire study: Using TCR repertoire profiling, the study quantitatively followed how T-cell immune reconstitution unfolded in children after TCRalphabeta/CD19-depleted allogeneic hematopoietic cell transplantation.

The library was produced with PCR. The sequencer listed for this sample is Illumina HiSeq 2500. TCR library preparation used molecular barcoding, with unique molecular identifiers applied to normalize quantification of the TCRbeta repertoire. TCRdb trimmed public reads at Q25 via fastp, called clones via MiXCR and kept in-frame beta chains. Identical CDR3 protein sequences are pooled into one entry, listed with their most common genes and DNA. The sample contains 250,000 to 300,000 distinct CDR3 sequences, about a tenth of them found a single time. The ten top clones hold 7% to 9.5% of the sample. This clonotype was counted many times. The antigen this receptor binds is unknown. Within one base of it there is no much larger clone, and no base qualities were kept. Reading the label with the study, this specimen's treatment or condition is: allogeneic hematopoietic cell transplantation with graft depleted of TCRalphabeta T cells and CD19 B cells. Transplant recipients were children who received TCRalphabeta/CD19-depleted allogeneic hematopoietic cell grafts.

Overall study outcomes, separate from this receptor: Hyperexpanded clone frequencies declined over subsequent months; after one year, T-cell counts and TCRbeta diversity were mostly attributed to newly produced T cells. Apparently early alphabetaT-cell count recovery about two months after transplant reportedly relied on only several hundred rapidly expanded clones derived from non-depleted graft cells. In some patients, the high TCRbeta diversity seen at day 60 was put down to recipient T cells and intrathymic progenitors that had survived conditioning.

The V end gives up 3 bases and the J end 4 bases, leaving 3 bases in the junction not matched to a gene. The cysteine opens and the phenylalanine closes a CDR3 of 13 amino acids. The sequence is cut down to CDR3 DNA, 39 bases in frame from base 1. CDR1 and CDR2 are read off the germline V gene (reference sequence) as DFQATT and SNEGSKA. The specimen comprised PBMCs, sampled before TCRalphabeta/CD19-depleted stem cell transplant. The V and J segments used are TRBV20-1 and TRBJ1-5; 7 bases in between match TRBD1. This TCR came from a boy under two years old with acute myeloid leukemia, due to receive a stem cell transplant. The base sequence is TGCAGTGCTAGCCGACAGGGTAATCAGCCCCAGCATTTT. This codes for CSASRQGNQPQHF.